This is a list of T cell receptor beta chains from one sample in a study of T-cell memory formation after mild COVID-19. In TCRdb, the 5' RACE reads were re-called with MiXCR into one record per CDR3 protein. The sample comprises a few hundred thousand distinct CDR3 sequences, more than 25% of which are singletons, and around 10% rests with the top ten. Specimen: PBMCs or a T cell subset sorted from them (not recorded which). The origin of the receptors is an adult woman who had mild COVID-19 (a few samples of this study predate the infection). Cell type and time point are not known. The CDR3 runs from the conserved cysteine through the conserved F or W. A D gene is named only where the DNA matches it firmly. Not every row has a clone size; where given, it reads once, few, many or a size class.

d_call j_call clone_size v_call cdr3_aa cdr3_nt
NA TRBJ1-1 NA TRBV29-1 CSVERLMNTEAFF TGCAGCGTTGAACGCCTAATGAACACTGAAGCTTTCTTT
NA TRBJ2-5 NA TRBV29-1 CSVVQETQYF TGCAGCGTTGTCCAGGAGACCCAGTACTTC
NA TRBJ2-7 NA TRBV7-8 CASSLVRQYEQYF TGTGCCAGCAGCTTAGTCCGTCAGTACGAGCAGTACTTC
NA TRBJ2-4 few TRBV6-5 CASSRRDAGRDIQYF TGTGCCAGCAGCCGGAGGGACGCGGGACGGGACATTCAGTACTTC
NA TRBJ1-5 few TRBV30 CAWSRKGSNQPQHF TGTGCCTGGAGCAGAAAGGGGAGCAATCAGCCCCAGCATTTT
NA TRBJ1-4 few TRBV29-1 CSVAPGWGEKLFF TGCAGCGTTGCCCCGGGATGGGGGGAAAAACTGTTTTTT
NA TRBJ1-6 NA TRBV7-6 CASRLGPDLNSPLHF TGTGCCAGCAGATTAGGGCCGGACCTTAATTCACCCCTCCACTTT
NA TRBJ2-1 NA TRBV7-2 CASSPRTPMYNEQFF TGTGCCAGCAGCCCGCGGACCCCGATGTACAATGAGCAGTTCTTC
NA TRBJ1-1 NA TRBV7-2 CASSSGPGTNTEAFF TGTGCCAGCAGCTCAGGACCCGGGACGAACACTGAAGCTTTCTTT
NA TRBJ2-5 NA TRBV7-2 CASSLAPRGETQYF TGTGCCAGCAGCTTAGCTCCACGGGGAGAGACCCAGTACTTC
TRBD1 TRBJ2-1 NA TRBV27 CASSFTGGNEQFF TGTGCCAGCAGTTTTACAGGGGGAAATGAGCAGTTCTTC
TRBD1 TRBJ1-1 few TRBV7-9 CASSPGGQRMNTEAFF TGTGCCAGCAGCCCTGGGGGACAGCGGATGAACACTGAAGCTTTCTTT
NA TRBJ2-7 few TRBV10-3 CAISPRAGPSSYEQYF TGTGCCATCAGCCCCCGCGCGGGACCGAGCTCCTACGAGCAGTACTTC
NA TRBJ1-2 NA TRBV3-1 CASSTRGPGGYTF TGTGCCAGCAGCACCCGGGGACCTGGAGGCTACACCTTC
NA TRBJ2-7 few TRBV5-4 CASSLPGSAEQYF TGTGCCAGCAGCTTGCCGGGGAGTGCCGAGCAGTACTTC
TRBD2 TRBJ2-3 once TRBV7-3 CASSILAGGVTDTQYF TGTGCCAGCAGCATACTAGCGGGGGGCGTCACAGATACGCAGTATTTT
NA TRBJ2-7 NA TRBV12-3/TRBV12-4 CASSVPGRKAYEQYF TGTGCCAGCAGTGTACCGGGACGCAAAGCCTACGAGCAGTACTTC
TRBD2 TRBJ2-2 NA TRBV15 CATSSKLAGGTGELFF TGTGCCACCAGCAGCAAACTAGCGGGAGGCACCGGGGAGCTGTTTTTT
TRBD1 TRBJ2-5 NA TRBV27 CASSFGTAKYQETQYF TGTGCCAGCAGTTTCGGGACAGCCAAGTACCAAGAGACCCAGTACTTC
NA TRBJ1-4 NA TRBV19 CASRDSATNEKLFF TGTGCCAGTAGAGACAGTGCAACTAATGAAAAACTGTTTTTT
NA TRBJ2-7 few TRBV6-2/TRBV6-3 CASGRYEQYF TGTGCCAGCGGCCGATACGAGCAGTACTTC
NA TRBJ2-7 few TRBV6-6 CASRDYEQYF TGTGCCAGCAGGGACTACGAGCAGTACTTC
NA TRBJ2-3 NA TRBV7-9 CASSSPRGWERYTDTQYF TGTGCCAGCAGCTCCCCCCGAGGATGGGAGCGCTACACAGATACGCAGTATTTT
NA TRBJ2-5 few TRBV5-1 CASSWRDSVDKTQYF TGCGCCAGCAGCTGGCGGGACAGTGTCGACAAGACCCAGTACTTC
NA TRBJ2-1 few TRBV24-1 CATSEGGRNEQFF TGTGCCACCAGTGAAGGGGGGAGGAATGAGCAGTTCTTC
NA TRBJ2-7 few TRBV4-2 CASSQDSNTGFYEQYF TGTGCCAGCAGCCAAGATTCGAACACAGGGTTCTACGAGCAGTACTTC
NA TRBJ2-3 NA TRBV20-1 CSGVTGLNLPDTQYF TGCAGCGGCGTCACGGGACTTAACCTCCCAGATACGCAGTATTTT
TRBD1 TRBJ2-7 NA TRBV7-9 CASSQWTGARYYEQYF TGTGCCAGCAGCCAGTGGACAGGGGCCCGCTACTACGAGCAGTACTTC
TRBD1 TRBJ1-5 once TRBV12-3/TRBV12-4 CASSQTGPRAQHF TGTGCCAGCAGTCAGACAGGGCCCCGGGCCCAGCATTTT
NA TRBJ2-7 few TRBV28 CASSLVGPGKYEQYF TGTGCCAGCAGTTTAGTGGGGCCCGGAAAGTACGAGCAGTACTTC
NA TRBJ1-6 NA TRBV7-3 CASSPGPISPLHF TGTGCCAGCAGCCCGGGACCCATTTCACCCCTCCACTTT
NA TRBJ1-3 few TRBV6-2/TRBV6-3 CASSYPGAGNTIYF TGTGCCAGCAGTTACCCGGGAGCTGGAAACACCATATATTTT
NA TRBJ2-7 NA TRBV4-3 CASSHHGDYEQYF TGCGCCAGCAGCCACCACGGCGACTACGAGCAGTACTTC
NA TRBJ2-1 NA TRBV29-1 CSVEIGGSYNEQFF TGCAGCGTTGAAATAGGGGGCTCCTACAATGAGCAGTTCTTC
NA TRBJ1-1 NA TRBV3-1 CASSPGGPPRAEAFF TGTGCCAGCAGCCCGGGCGGGCCCCCGCGGGCTGAAGCTTTCTTT
TRBD1 TRBJ2-4 NA TRBV19 CASRTTGGNIQYF TGTGCCAGTAGGACGACAGGGGGTAACATTCAGTACTTC
TRBD2 TRBJ2-1 NA TRBV6-4 CASRLAGGAEQFF TGTGCCAGCAGACTAGCGGGGGGGGCTGAGCAGTTCTTC
NA TRBJ1-3 few TRBV5-1 CASSLDTPGAGNTIYF TGCGCCAGCAGCTTGGACACCCCAGGGGCTGGAAACACCATATATTTT
NA TRBJ2-2 NA TRBV11-2 CASSFLTGELFF TGTGCCAGCAGCTTCTTGACCGGGGAGCTGTTTTTT
NA TRBJ2-1 few TRBV9 CASSVDPPMGNEQFF TGTGCCAGCAGCGTAGACCCCCCCATGGGAAATGAGCAGTTCTTC
NA TRBJ2-2 NA TRBV6-5 CASRKGVTGELFF TGTGCCAGCAGAAAGGGGGTCACCGGGGAGCTGTTTTTT
TRBD1 TRBJ2-1 few TRBV2 CASRAQGAVGEQFF TGTGCCAGCAGGGCACAGGGGGCGGTAGGTGAGCAGTTCTTC
NA TRBJ1-1 NA TRBV7-2 CASPPEFGAFF TGTGCCAGCCCTCCGGAATTTGGGGCTTTCTTT
TRBD2 TRBJ2-2 many TRBV20-1 CSASLAANTGELFF TGCAGTGCTAGCCTAGCGGCGAACACCGGGGAGCTGTTTTTT
TRBD2 TRBJ2-1 few TRBV9 CASSVGGGNAGQFF TGTGCCAGCAGCGTAGGCGGGGGGAACGCCGGGCAGTTCTTC
TRBD1 TRBJ2-3 NA TRBV6-1 CASRTRDRSTDTQYF TGTGCCAGCAGAACCCGGGACAGAAGCACAGATACGCAGTATTTT
NA TRBJ2-1 NA TRBV7-9 CASSQRSYNEQFF TGTGCCAGCTCCCAGAGGTCCTACAATGAGCAGTTCTTC
NA TRBJ1-2 NA TRBV12-3/TRBV12-4 CASSLGRDYGYTF TGTGCCAGCAGTCTCGGACGGGACTATGGCTACACCTTC
TRBD2 TRBJ2-1 few TRBV4-3 CASSQAAALSSGRLNEQFF TGCGCCAGCAGCCAAGCAGCCGCGCTTTCTAGCGGGAGGTTGAATGAGCAGTTCTTC
TRBD2 TRBJ2-7 NA TRBV5-1 CASRRTSGSLEYEQYF TGCGCCAGCCGAAGAACAAGCGGGAGTTTAGAGTACGAGCAGTACTTC
NA TRBJ2-7 few TRBV11-2 CASSRMAGNYNEQYF TGTGCCAGCAGCCGCATGGCGGGAAATTACAACGAGCAGTACTTC
TRBD2 TRBJ2-5 once TRBV7-9 CASSLTLAGVLETQYF TGTGCCAGCAGCCTGACACTAGCGGGAGTGTTAGAGACCCAGTACTTC